This T cell receptor beta chain was profiled in a study of shared clonotypes between healthy human individuals. The table came from immunoSEQ multiplex PCR; TCRdb's copy has only in-frame clones and leaves some out. The sample records about 1.5 million clones, roughly 97% being singletons. The J segment lost 9 bases and the V segment lost 1 base, leaving 4 bases of the junction unmatched. The V gene's germline CDR1 is SGHNT and CDR2 YYREEE (reference sequence). The CDR3 has 16 amino acids. Source material: naive CD4+ T cells sorted from blood. Stated subset: CD45RA+ positively selected. The genes are TRBV5-4 and TRBJ2-1; 16 bases fit TRBD2. This sequence originates from a young man in good health. The CDR3 sequence is CASSLIGTSGRGEQFF. The DNA for the CDR3 is TGTGCCAGCAGCTTGATCGGGACTAGCGGGAGGGGTGAGCAGTTCTTC.